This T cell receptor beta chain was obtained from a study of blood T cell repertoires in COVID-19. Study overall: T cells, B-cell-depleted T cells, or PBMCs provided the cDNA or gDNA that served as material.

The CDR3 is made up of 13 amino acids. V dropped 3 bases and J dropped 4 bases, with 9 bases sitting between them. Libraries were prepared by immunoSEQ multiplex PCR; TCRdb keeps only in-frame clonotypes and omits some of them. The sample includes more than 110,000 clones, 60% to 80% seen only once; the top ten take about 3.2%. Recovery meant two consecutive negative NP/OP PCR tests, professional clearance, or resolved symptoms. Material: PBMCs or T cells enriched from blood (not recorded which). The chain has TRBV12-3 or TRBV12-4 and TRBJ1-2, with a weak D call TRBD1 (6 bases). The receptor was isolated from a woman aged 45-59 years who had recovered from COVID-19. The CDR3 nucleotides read TGTGCCAGCAGTTTCTACAGGGTCTATGGCTACACCTTC. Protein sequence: CASSFYRVYGYTF.